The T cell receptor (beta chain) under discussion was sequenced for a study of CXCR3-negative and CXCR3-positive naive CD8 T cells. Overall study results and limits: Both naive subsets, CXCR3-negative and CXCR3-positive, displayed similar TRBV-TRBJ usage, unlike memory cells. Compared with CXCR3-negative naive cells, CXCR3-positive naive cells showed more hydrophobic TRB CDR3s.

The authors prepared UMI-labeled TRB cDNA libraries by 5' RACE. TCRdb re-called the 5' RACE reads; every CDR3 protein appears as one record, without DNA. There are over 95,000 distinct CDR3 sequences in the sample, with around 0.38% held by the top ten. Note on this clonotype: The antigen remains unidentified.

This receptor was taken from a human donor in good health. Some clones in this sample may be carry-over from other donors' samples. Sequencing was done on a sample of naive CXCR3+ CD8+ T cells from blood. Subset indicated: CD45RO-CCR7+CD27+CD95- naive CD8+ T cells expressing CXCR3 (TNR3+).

The CDR3 loop reads CASNDRTSLLFF. This chain connects TRBV11-2 to TRBJ2-1; no DNA is available, so the TRBD2 call from TCRdb remains unchecked. The CDR3 length is 12 residues. Germline V lookup: CDR1 SGHAT, CDR2 FQNNGV.